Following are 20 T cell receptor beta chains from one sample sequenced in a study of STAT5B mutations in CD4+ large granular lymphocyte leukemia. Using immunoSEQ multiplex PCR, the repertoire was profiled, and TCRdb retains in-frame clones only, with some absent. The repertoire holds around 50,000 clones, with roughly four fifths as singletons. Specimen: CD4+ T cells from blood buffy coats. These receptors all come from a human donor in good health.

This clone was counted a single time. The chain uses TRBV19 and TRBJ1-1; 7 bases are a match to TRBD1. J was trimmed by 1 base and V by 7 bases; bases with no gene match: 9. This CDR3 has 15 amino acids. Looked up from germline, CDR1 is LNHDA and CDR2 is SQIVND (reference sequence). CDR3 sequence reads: CASIPTAGGNTEAFF. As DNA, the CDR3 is TGTGCCAGTATCCCCACTGCAGGGGGGAACACTGAAGCTTTCTTT. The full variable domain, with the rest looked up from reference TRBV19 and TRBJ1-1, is DGGITQSPKYLFRKEGQNVTLSCEQNLNHDAMYWYRQDPGQGLRLIYYSQIVNDFQKGDIAEGYSVSREKKESFPLTVTSAQKNPTAFYLCASIPTAGGNTEAFFGQGTRLTVV.

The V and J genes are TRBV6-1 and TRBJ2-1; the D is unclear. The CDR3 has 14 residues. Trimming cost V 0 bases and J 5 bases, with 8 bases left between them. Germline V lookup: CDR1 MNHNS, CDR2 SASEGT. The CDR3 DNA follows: TGTGCCAGCAGTGAAGCGGGCGGTGACAATGAGCAGTTCTTC. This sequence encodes CASSEAGGDNEQFF.

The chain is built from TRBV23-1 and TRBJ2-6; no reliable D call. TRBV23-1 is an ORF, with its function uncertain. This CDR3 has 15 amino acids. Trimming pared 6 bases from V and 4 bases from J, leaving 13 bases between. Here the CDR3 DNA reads TGCGCCAGCAGAAAAAAGGGATCCGGGGCCAACGTCCTGACTTTC. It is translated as CASRKKGSGANVLTF.

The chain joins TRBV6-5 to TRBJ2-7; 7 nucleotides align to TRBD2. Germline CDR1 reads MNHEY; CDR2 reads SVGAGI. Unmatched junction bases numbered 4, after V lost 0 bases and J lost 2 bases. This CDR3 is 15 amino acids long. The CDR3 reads CASSYSRREAYEQYF. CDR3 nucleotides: TGTGCCAGCAGTTACTCAAGACGGGAGGCCTACGAGCAGTACTTC.

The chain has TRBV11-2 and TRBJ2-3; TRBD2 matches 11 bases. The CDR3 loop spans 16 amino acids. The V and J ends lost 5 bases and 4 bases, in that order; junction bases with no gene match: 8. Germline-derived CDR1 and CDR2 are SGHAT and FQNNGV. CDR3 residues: CASSLGTSGRADTQYF. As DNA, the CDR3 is TGTGCCAGCAGCCTGGGGACTAGCGGTAGAGCAGATACGCAGTATTTT. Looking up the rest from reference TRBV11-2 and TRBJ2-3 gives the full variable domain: EAGVAQSPRYKIIEKRQSVAFWCNPISGHATLYWYQQILGQGPKLLIQFQNNGVVDDSQLPKDRFSAERLKGVDSTLKIQPAKLEDSAVYLCASSLGTSGRADTQYFGPGTRLTVL.

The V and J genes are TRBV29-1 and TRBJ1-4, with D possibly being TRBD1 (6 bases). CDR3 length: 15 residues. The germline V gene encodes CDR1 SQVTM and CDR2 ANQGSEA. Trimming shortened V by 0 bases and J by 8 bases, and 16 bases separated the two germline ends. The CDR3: CSVEDPRQGLEKLFF. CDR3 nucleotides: TGCAGCGTTGAAGATCCGCGGCAGGGGTTAGAAAAACTGTTTTTT.

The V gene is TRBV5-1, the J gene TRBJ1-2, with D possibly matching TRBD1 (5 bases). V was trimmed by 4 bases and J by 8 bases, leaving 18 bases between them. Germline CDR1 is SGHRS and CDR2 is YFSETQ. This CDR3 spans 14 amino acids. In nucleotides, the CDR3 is TGCGCCAGCAGCCTAGGCTTCGGGGGATCGGGCTACACCTTC. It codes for CASSLGFGGSGYTF.

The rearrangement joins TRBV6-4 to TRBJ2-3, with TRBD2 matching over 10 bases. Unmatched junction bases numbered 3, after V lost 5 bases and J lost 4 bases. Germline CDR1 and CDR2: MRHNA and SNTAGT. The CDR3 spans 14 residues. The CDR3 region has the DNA TGTGCCAGCAGTCCTAGCGGGGGTCCAGATACGCAGTATTTT. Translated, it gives CASSPSGGPDTQYF.

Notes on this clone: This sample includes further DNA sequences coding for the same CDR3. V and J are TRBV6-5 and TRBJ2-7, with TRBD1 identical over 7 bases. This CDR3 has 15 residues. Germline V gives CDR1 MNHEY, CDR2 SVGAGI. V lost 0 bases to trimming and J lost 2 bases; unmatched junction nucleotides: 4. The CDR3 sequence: CASSYSYRGPYEQYF. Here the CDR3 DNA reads TGTGCCAGCAGTTACTCGTACAGGGGACCCTACGAGCAGTACTTC.

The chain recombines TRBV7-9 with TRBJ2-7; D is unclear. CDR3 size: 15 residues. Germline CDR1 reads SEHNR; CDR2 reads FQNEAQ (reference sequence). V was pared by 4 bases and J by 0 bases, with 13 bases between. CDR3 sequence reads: CASSYYGLSSYEQYF. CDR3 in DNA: TGTGCCAGCAGCTACTACGGGTTAAGCTCCTACGAGCAGTACTTC.

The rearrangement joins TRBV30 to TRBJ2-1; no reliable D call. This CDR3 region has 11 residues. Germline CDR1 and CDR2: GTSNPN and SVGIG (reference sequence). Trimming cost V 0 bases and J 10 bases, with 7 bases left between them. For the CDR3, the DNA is TGTGCCTGGAGTGTATTTTTGGAGCAGTTCTTC. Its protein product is CAWSVFLEQFF.

Here the CDR3 reads CASSSRTATSSGEQYF. CDR3 nucleotide sequence: TGTGCCAGCAGCTCGAGAACGGCGACAAGTAGCGGGGAGCAGTACTTC. The chain carries TRBV11-2 and TRBJ2-7; 7 nucleotides match TRBD2. Germline V lookup: CDR1 SGHAT, CDR2 FQNNGV. This CDR3 region has 16 residues. Unmatched junction bases numbered 16, after V lost 4 bases and J lost 7 bases.

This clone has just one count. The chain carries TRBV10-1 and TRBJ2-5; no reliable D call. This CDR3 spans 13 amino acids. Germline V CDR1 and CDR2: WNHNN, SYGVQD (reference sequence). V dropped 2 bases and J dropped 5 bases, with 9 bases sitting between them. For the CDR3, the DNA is TGCGCCAGCAGTGAGGGGCTTGGGGAGACCCAGTACTTC. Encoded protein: CASSEGLGETQYF.

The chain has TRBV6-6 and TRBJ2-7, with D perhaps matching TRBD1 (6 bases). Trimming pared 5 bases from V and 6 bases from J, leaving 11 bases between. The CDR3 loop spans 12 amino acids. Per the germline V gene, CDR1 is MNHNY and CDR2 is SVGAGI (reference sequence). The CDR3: CASSRTGSEQYF. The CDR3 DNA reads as TGTGCCAGCAGTCGTACAGGGTCCGAGCAGTACTTC.

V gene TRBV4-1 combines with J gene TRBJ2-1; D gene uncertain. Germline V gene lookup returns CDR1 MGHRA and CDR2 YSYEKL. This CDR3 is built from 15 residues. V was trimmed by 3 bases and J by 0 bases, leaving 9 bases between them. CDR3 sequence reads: CASSQTTSSYNEQFF. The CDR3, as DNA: TGCGCCAGCAGCCAGACGACAAGCTCCTACAATGAGCAGTTCTTC.

The CDR3, as DNA: TGTGCCTGGAGTAGGACAGGGAGTACTGAAGCTTTCTTT. Protein sequence: CAWSRTGSTEAFF. The V call is TRBV30, the J call TRBJ1-1; 8 positions match TRBD1. This CDR3 spans 13 amino acids. V lost 2 bases and J lost 5; bases outside the gene matches: 4. CDR1 is GTSNPN and CDR2 is SVGIG in the germline V gene (reference sequence).

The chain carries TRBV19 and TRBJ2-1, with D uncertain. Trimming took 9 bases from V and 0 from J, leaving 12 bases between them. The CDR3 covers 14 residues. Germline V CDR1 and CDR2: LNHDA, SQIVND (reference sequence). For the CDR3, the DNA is TGTGCCAGCGCCCGAATGAGCTCCTACAATGAGCAGTTCTTC. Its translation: CASARMSSYNEQFF.

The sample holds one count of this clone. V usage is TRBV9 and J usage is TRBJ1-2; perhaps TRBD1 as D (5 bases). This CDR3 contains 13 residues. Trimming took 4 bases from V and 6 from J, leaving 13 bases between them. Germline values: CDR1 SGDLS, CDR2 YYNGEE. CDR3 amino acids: CASSPPGPDGYTF. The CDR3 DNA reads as TGTGCCAGCAGCCCCCCGGGGCCGGATGGCTACACCTTC.

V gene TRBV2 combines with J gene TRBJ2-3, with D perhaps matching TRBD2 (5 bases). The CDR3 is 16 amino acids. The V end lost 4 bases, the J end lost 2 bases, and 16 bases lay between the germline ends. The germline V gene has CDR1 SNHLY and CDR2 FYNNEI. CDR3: CASSAGRGFSTDTQYF. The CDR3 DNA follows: TGTGCCAGCAGTGCCGGCCGAGGGTTCTCCACAGATACGCAGTATTTT.

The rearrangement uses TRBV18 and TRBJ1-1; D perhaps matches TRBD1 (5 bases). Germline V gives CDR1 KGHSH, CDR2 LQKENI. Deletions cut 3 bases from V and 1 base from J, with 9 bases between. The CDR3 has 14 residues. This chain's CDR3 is CASSPATGNTEAFF. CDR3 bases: TGTGCCAGCTCACCCGCAACAGGGAACACTGAAGCTTTCTTT.